This T cell receptor (beta chain) was captured in a study of cytomegalovirus exposure and HLA in healthy donors. Study-wide background: The same platform used for the 666 first-cohort repertoires was also used for the 90 to 150 validation repertoires, as a later analysis reported.

Comments on this clone: Its antigen is still unknown.

The donors were members of the validation cohort comprising over 90 subjects, separate from the roughly 700-subject first cohort. Some clones are missing from TCRdb's copy, which holds only in-frame ones; the method was immunoSEQ multiplex PCR. Of some 150,000 clones listed, 85% to 90% are singletons. Whole-study findings and limits: The study recorded 150 to 200 TCR beta chains that were cytomegalovirus-associated.

The V and J ends lost 1 base and 4 bases, in that order; junction bases with no gene match: 8. CDR1 and CDR2 from the germline V gene are MGHRA and YSYEKL. CDR3 size: 16 residues. Sample: PBMCs. The origin of this receptor is a woman aged 18 to 35 in good health and CMV-seropositive. This chain links TRBV4-1 with TRBJ1-2, with 8 bases that match TRBD1. This CDR3 is CASSQVMGDRPYGYTF. CDR3 DNA: TGCGCCAGCAGCCAAGTTATGGGGGACAGGCCCTATGGCTACACCTTC.